This T cell receptor beta chain was recorded in a study of CD8 T cells in Susac syndrome. Random hexamers were used to reverse transcribe the RNA input (roughly 0.5 to 1 ug). TCRdb re-called the immunoSEQ multiplex PCR reads through MiXCR, storing one row per CDR3 protein. Seen here are roughly 200,000 distinct CDR3 sequences, about 95% observed once, and the top ten hold approximately 0.099%. Germline V gives CDR1 SQVTM, CDR2 ANQGSEA. Trimming at V came to 7 bases and at J to 6 bases, leaving 10 bases not matched to a gene. This CDR3 has 14 amino acids. The rearrangement joins TRBV29-1 to TRBJ2-1, with TRBD2 identical over 9 bases. The sequence was collected from a human donor with Susac syndrome. The material sequenced was CD4+ T cells from PBMCs. CDR3 DNA sequence: TGCAGCGCTCTGGGACTAGCTCCTTTCAATGAGCAGTTCTTC. It encodes CSALGLAPFNEQFF.